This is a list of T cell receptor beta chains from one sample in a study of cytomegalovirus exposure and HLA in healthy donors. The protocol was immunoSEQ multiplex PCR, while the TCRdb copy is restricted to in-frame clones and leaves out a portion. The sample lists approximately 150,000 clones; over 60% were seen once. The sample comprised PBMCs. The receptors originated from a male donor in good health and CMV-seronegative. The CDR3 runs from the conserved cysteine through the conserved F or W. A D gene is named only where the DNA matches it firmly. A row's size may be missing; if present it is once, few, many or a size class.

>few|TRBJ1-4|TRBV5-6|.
TGTGCCAGCAGCATCTGGGGGAGGGGGAGTAAGGAAAAACTGTTTTTT
CASSIWGRGSKEKLFF
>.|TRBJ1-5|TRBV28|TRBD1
TGTGCCAGCAGTTCCACAGGGGGTAGCAATCAGCCCCAGCATTTT
CASSSTGGSNQPQHF
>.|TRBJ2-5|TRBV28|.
TGTGCCAGCAGAAAGGCGCTAGCCGAAAAAGAGACCCAGTACTTC
CASRKALAEKETQYF
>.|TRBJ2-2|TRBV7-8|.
TGTGCCAGCAGCGAGGACACCGGGGAGCTGTTTTTT
CASSEDTGELFF
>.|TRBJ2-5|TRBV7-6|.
TGTGCCAGCAGCTCAGGGCCCTCCCGGGAGACCCAGTACTTC
CASSSGPSRETQYF
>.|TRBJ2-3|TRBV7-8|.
TGTGCCAGCAGCTTAAGGGCGGGGCTCCCACCAGATACGCAGTATTTT
CASSLRAGLPPDTQYF
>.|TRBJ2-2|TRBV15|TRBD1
TGTGCCACTAAGACAGGGGTCAACACCGGGGAGCTGTTTTTT
CATKTGVNTGELFF
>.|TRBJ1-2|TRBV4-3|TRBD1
TGCGCCAGCAGCCGATTCACCGGGACAGGGTTTTACGGCTACACCTTC
CASSRFTGTGFYGYTF
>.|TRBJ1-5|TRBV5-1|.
TGCGCCAGCAGCGAGGGAGGAGATCAGCCCCAGCATTTT
CASSEGGDQPQHF
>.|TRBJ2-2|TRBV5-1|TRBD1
TGCGCCAGCAGCTGGAACATGACAGGGGGCTATACCGGGGAGCTGTTTTTT
CASSWNMTGGYTGELFF
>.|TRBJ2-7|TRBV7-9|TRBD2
TGTGCCAGCAGCTTCCCCAGACTAGCGGGAGTTCTCGGAGCCTACGAGCAGTACTTC
CASSFPRLAGVLGAYEQYF
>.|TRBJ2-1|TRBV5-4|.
TGTGCCAGCAGCTTCGGCCTCGACAGTGGCAATGAGCAGTTCTTC
CASSFGLDSGNEQFF
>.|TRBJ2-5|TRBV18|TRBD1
TGTGCCAGCTCACCCGACAGGGGGTTTGGGACCCAGTACTTC
CASSPDRGFGTQYF
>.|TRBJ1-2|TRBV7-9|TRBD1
TGTGCCAGCAGCCCCGGGACAGGGGATACGGCTGGCTACACCTTC
CASSPGTGDTAGYTF
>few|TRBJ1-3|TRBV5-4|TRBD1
TGTGCCAGCAGCTTGGCTACAGGGGGCCTTGGAAACACCATATATTTT
CASSLATGGLGNTIYF
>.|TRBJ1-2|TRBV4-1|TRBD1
TGCGCCAGCAGCCAAAGTCAGGGGGCGTATGGCTACACCTTC
CASSQSQGAYGYTF
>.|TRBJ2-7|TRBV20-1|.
TGCAGCGCAATCCCCAGCTACGAGCAGTACTTC
CSAIPSYEQYF
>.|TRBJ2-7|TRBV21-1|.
TGTGCCAGCAGCAACCCGGGACAGGGCTGTGGCGAGCAGTACTTC
CASSNPGQGCGEQYF
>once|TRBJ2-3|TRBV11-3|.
TGTGCCAGCAGCTTAGCGGGAGTTCTCACAGATACGCAGTATTTT
CASSLAGVLTDTQYF
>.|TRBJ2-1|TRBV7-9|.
TGTGCCAGCAGTCTTGTAGCGGCCTACAATGAGCAGTTCTTC
CASSLVAAYNEQFF
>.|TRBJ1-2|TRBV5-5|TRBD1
TGTGCCAGCAGGATGATCGACAGGGTCGGAGGCTACACCTTC
CASRMIDRVGGYTF
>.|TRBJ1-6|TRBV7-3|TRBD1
TGTGCCAGCAGCCCCGGGACAGGCTCTTCACCCCTCCACTTT
CASSPGTGSSPLHF
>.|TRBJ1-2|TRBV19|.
TGTGCCAGTAGTGTAAGAGATAAATCGGGCTACACCTTC
CASSVRDKSGYTF
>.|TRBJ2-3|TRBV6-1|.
TGTGCCAGCGGCCGTAGGACTTCTAGCACAGATACGCAGTATTTT
CASGRRTSSTDTQYF
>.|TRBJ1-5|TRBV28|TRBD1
TGTGCCAGCAGTTCCCACGGGACAGGGGTCGATCAGCCCCAGCATTTT
CASSSHGTGVDQPQHF
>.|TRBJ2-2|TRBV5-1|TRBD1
TGCGCCAGCAGCTTGGAAGGACAGGGTGTGACCGGGGAGCTGTTTTTT
CASSLEGQGVTGELFF
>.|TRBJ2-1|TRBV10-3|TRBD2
TGTGCCATCAGTGAACTAGCGGGAACCTACAATGAGCAGTTCTTC
CAISELAGTYNEQFF
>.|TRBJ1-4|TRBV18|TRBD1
TGTGCCAGCTCACCCCGGGACAGGGCCAAGGGCGGCGAAAAACTGTTTTTT
CASSPRDRAKGGEKLFF
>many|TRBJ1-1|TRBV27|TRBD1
TGTGCCAGCAGTCCGCGACAGGGGGAGAACACTGAAGCTTTCTTT
CASSPRQGENTEAFF
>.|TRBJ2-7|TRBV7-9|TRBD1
TGTGCCAGCAGCCCTCCCCGACAGGGTCTCTCCTACGAGCAGTACTTC
CASSPPRQGLSYEQYF
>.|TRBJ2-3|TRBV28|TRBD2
TGTGCCAGCAGTTCAGCGGGACTCCCGCGGAGCACAGATACGCAGTATTTT
CASSSAGLPRSTDTQYF
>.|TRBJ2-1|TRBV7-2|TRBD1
TGTGCCAGCAGCTCTGCTCCTAGGGGGCAGAGCTCCTACAATGAGCAGTTCTTC
CASSSAPRGQSSYNEQFF
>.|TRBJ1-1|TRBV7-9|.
TGTGCCAGCAGCTTACGCTCAGGGGAGAACACTGAAGCTTTCTTT
CASSLRSGENTEAFF
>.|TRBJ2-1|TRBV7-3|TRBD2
TGTGCCAGCAGCTCGAGACTAGCGGGACCCAATGAGCAGTTCTTC
CASSSRLAGPNEQFF
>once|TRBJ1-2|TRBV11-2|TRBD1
TGTGCCAGCAGCGTGGGACAGCTTTACGGCTACACCTTC
CASSVGQLYGYTF
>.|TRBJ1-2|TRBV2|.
TGTGCCAGCAGTGACCTGAGTCTCTATGGCTACACCTTC
CASSDLSLYGYTF
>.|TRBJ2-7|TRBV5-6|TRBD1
TGTGCCAGCAGGGGAACCGGGACAGCCACTAACGAGCAGTACTTC
CASRGTGTATNEQYF
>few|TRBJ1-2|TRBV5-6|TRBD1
TGTGCCAGCAGCTTGGACGCGACAGGGAGATACGTAAATGGCTACACCTTC
CASSLDATGRYVNGYTF
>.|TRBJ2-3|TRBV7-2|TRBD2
TGCGCCAGCAGCCAAGATCTAGCGGGAGGGCCAGATACGCAGTATTTT
CASSQDLAGGPDTQYF
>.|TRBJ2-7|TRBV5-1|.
TGCGCCAGCAGCTTGGGTGAGGTCTACGAGCAGTACTTC
CASSLGEVYEQYF
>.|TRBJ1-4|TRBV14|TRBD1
TGTGCCAGCAGCTTACAGGGGGCAGCAACTAATGAAAAACTGTTTTTT
CASSLQGAATNEKLFF
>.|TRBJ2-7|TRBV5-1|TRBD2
TGCGCCAGCAGCCCGGGCGGACTAGCGGATTTCTACGAGCAGTACTTC
CASSPGGLADFYEQYF
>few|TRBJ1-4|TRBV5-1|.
TGCGCCAGCAGCGTCGACAGCACTAATGAAAAACTGTTTTTT
CASSVDSTNEKLFF
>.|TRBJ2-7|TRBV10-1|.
TGCGCCAGCAGGGACTGGTCGGGCCCCGGCGAGCAGTACTTC
CASRDWSGPGEQYF